This T cell receptor beta chain was sequenced for a study of blood T cell repertoires in COVID-19. The repertoire was sequenced with immunoSEQ multiplex PCR; TCRdb's copy has only in-frame clones and lacks some. The table records about 160,000 clones, approximately 87% of them present only once. Germline V gene data show CDR1 as SGDLS and CDR2 as YYNGEE. The CDR3 covers 14 residues. V shed 0 bases and J shed 0 bases, with 4 bases lying between them. The clonotype comes from a woman aged 70 to 79 with COVID-19, enrolled during active disease. V and J are TRBV9 and TRBJ1-3; D unclear. The sample taken for sequencing was peripheral blood. CDR3 nucleotide sequence: TGTGCCAGCAGCGTAGCACTCTCTGGAAACACCATATATTTT. Encoded protein: CASSVALSGNTIYF.